These 31 T cell receptor beta chains were sequenced from one sample in a study of cytomegalovirus exposure and HLA in healthy donors. The PCR was carried out with 60 Vbeta primers and 13 Jbeta primers. The table came from immunoSEQ multiplex PCR; TCRdb's copy has only in-frame clones and leaves some out. This repertoire shows 75,000 to 90,000 clones, 63% found once; its top ten account for roughly 15%. Sequencing was performed on PBMCs. The receptor source for this set is a middle-aged woman in good health and CMV-seropositive.

This clone was observed once. The chain links TRBV11-2 to TRBJ2-3, with TRBD2 matching over 8 bases. J lost 4 bases, V lost 5 bases, and 8 bases had no gene match. This CDR3 is built from 15 residues. Per the germline V gene, CDR1 is SGHAT and CDR2 is FQNNGV. CDR3 sequence (DNA): TGTGCCAGCAGCGGTGGCGGGAGGCGGGCAGATACGCAGTATTTT. It yields the protein CASSGGGRRADTQYF.

A single count supports this clone. The gene calls are TRBV13 and TRBJ1-1; no clear D gene. The CDR3 has 14 amino acids. The germline V gene encodes CDR1 PRHDT and CDR2 FYEKMQ (reference sequence). Trimming took off 1 base at V and 3 bases at J, with 9 bases between the two ends. In DNA, the CDR3 is TGTGCCAGCAGCTTAGACGGGGTCTACACTGAAGCTTTCTTT. It is translated as CASSLDGVYTEAFF.

The rearrangement uses TRBV13 and TRBJ2-5; tentative D call: TRBD1 (5 bases). The CDR3 extends over 15 amino acids. CDR1 is PRHDT and CDR2 is FYEKMQ in the germline V gene (reference sequence). V lost 5 bases and J 1 base, leaving 14 bases between the germline ends. CDR3 protein: CASSGWSDSQETQYF. The CDR3 DNA reads as TGTGCCAGCAGCGGCTGGTCCGACAGCCAAGAGACCCAGTACTTC.

This chain joins TRBV15 and TRBJ1-5; the match to TRBD1 covers 7 bases. V trimming: 3 bases; J trimming: 3 bases; junction bases outside the gene matches: 2. Germline lookup yields CDR1 LNHNV and CDR2 YYDKDF (reference sequence). The CDR3 covers 14 residues. The CDR3 bases are TGTGCCACCAGCAGGGGACAGTACAATCAGCCCCAGCATTTT. This encodes CATSRGQYNQPQHF. The whole variable domain, filled in from reference TRBV15 and TRBJ1-5, reads DAMVIQNPRYQVTQFGKPVTLSCSQTLNHNVMYWYQQKSSQAPKLLFHYYDKDFNNEADTPDNFQSRRPNTSFCFLDIRSPGLGDTAMYLCATSRGQYNQPQHFGDGTRLSIL.

This clone has only a few counts. The J gene is TRBJ1-1, the V gene TRBV19, with D tentatively TRBD1 (5 bases). Germline V gene data show CDR1 as LNHDA and CDR2 as SQIVND (reference sequence). V lost 2 bases and J 0 bases, leaving 10 bases between the germline ends. This CDR3 has 15 residues. This chain's CDR3 is CASSIRVTVNTEAFF. In DNA form, the CDR3 reads TGTGCCAGTAGTATAAGGGTGACAGTGAACACTGAAGCTTTCTTT.

The chain carries TRBV5-6 and TRBJ2-5; D is possibly TRBD1 (6 bases). V was clipped by 0 bases and J by 0 bases, with 18 bases between them. There are 18 residues in the CDR3. The germline gives CDR1 SGHDT, CDR2 YYEEEE. CDR3 sequence (DNA): TGTGCCAGCAGCTTGGATGAGGGATTAGGGGGTTACCAAGAGACCCAGTACTTC. Translation: CASSLDEGLGGYQETQYF.

The DNA for the CDR3 is TGTGCCAGCAGTTTACCGAGGACTAGCGGGAGGGCCGGGACAGATACGCAGTATTTT. Translating gives CASSLPRTSGRAGTDTQYF. This sequence joins TRBV27 and TRBJ2-3; TRBD2 matches 15 bases. The V and J ends lost 2 bases and 3 bases, in that order; junction bases with no gene match: 9. Germline loops: CDR1 MNHEY, CDR2 SMNVEV (reference sequence). This CDR3 contains 19 residues.

This clone was observed a single time. The J gene is TRBJ1-5, the V gene TRBV2; the D is unclear. The CDR3 extends over 14 amino acids. Germline lookup yields CDR1 SNHLY and CDR2 FYNNEI. V dropped 7 bases and J dropped 3 bases, with 13 bases sitting between them. The CDR3 nucleotides read TGTGCCAGCACCGTTGGGCTCACCAATCAGCCCCAGCATTTT. Protein: CASTVGLTNQPQHF.

CDR3 protein: CATRLAGDDTQYF. CDR3 DNA sequence: TGTGCCACCAGACTAGCGGGAGACGATACGCAGTATTTT. The chain recombines TRBV10-3 with TRBJ2-3; 12 bases map to TRBD2. The CDR3 has 13 amino acids. The trim removed 10 bases at V and 6 bases at J, leaving 5 bases unmatched. Germline assignment: CDR1 ENHRY and CDR2 SYGVKD.

This clone was seen once. The CDR3 region has the DNA TGCGCCAGCAGCTTGACGCTTGCCGACAGGAGCACAGATACGCAGTATTTT. It translates to CASSLTLADRSTDTQYF. The chain recombines TRBV5-1 with TRBJ2-3, with D possibly being TRBD1 (6 bases). The V end lost 1 base, the J end lost 0 bases, and 15 bases lay between the germline ends. In germline, CDR1 is SGHRS, CDR2 YFSETQ. This CDR3 contains 17 residues.

The chain carries TRBV7-6 and TRBJ2-2; 7 bases map to TRBD2. Germline V gives CDR1 SGHVS, CDR2 FNYEAQ. V was clipped by 8 bases and J by 1 base; unmatched bases: 1. The CDR3 totals 13 residues. Written as DNA, the CDR3 is TGTGCCAGCCAGCGGGAGAACACCGGGGAGCTGTTTTTT. It translates to CASQRENTGELFF. Together with reference TRBV7-6 and TRBJ2-2, the CDR3 gives the full variable domain: GAGVSQSPRYKVTKRGQDVALRCDPISGHVSLYWYRQALGQGPEFLTYFNYEAQQDKSGLPNDRFSAERPEGSISTLTIQRTEQRDSAMYRCASQRENTGELFFGEGSRLTVL.

CDR3 loop: CASSHTGTSGIVGQFF. DNA for the CDR3: TGCGCCAGCAGCCATACCGGGACTAGCGGGATAGTGGGGCAGTTCTTC. V gene TRBV4-3 combines with J gene TRBJ2-1, with 13 bases identical to TRBD2. CDR1 and CDR2 (germline): LGHNA, YSLEER. CDR3 length: 16 residues. The junction had 11 bases not matched to a gene; V was cut back by 3 bases and J by 12 bases.

This chain links TRBV7-9 with TRBJ1-4, with unresolved D. V was trimmed by 5 bases and J by 5 bases, leaving 12 bases between them. The CDR3 sequence is 14 residues long. Germline V gene sequence: CDR1 SEHNR, CDR2 FQNEAQ (reference sequence). CDR3 sequence: CASSQIPGNEKLFF. In DNA form, the CDR3 reads TGTGCCAGCAGCCAGATACCCGGGAATGAAAAACTGTTTTTT.

This clone has more than one count but fewer than ten. This sequence joins TRBV28 and TRBJ2-7; tentative D call: TRBD2 (6 bases). Germline-derived CDR1 and CDR2 are MDHEN and SYDVKM. The CDR3 sequence is 14 residues long. The V end lost 6 bases, the J end lost 3 bases, and 15 bases lay between the germline ends. The CDR3 sequence: CASRPPGRDYEQYF. DNA for the CDR3: TGTGCCAGCAGGCCCCCCGGGCGGGACTACGAGCAGTACTTC. The full variable domain, rest sourced from reference TRBV28 and TRBJ2-7, is DVKVTQSSRYLVKRTGEKVFLECVQDMDHENMFWYRQDPGLGLRLIYFSYDVKMKEKGDIPEGYSVSREKKERFSLILESASTNQTSMYLCASRPPGRDYEQYFGPGTRLTVT.

This clone was detected a few times. CDR3 DNA sequence: TGCGCCAGCAGCCCCTGGGCCTCGAACACTGAAGCTTTCTTT. Its translation: CASSPWASNTEAFF. This chain joins TRBV4-3 and TRBJ1-1; the D is unclear. Germline CDR1 is LGHNA and CDR2 is YSLEER. Trimming took off 4 bases at V and 1 base at J, with 10 bases between the two ends. This CDR3 has 14 residues.

This chain uses TRBV7-2 with TRBJ2-7; a weak D match, TRBD2 (7 bases). V lost 1 base and J 2 bases, leaving 18 bases between the germline ends. Germline V gene lookup returns CDR1 SGHTA and CDR2 FQGNSA. This CDR3 region has 17 residues. CDR3 sequence reads: CASSLEGGAVLPYEQYF. CDR3 bases: TGTGCCAGCAGCTTAGAAGGGGGGGCGGTCCTTCCCTACGAGCAGTACTTC.

The chain employs TRBV6-5 and TRBJ1-2; D is undetermined. CDR3 length equals 14 residues. V was cut by 2 bases and J by 2 bases, with 9 bases left in between. The germline V gene has CDR1 MNHEY and CDR2 SVGAGI. The DNA for the CDR3 is TGTGCCAGCAGTTACGACACGGCGAACTATGGCTACACCTTC. Protein: CASSYDTANYGYTF.

The J gene is TRBJ1-4, the V gene TRBV15; TRBD1 matches at 9 bases. V shed 4 bases and J 3 bases; nucleotides not matched to a gene: 6. CDR3 length: 16 amino acids. Germline V gives CDR1 LNHNV, CDR2 YYDKDF (reference sequence). CDR3 sequence: CATSTTGGLANEKLFF. The CDR3 DNA follows: TGTGCCACCAGCACCACAGGGGGCCTCGCTAATGAAAAACTGTTTTTT.

The V gene is TRBV11-2, the J gene TRBJ2-3; a weak D match, TRBD1 (6 bases). The CDR3 consists of 17 residues. V lost 2 bases and J 2 bases, leaving 17 bases between the germline ends. The germline V gene encodes CDR1 SGHAT and CDR2 FQNNGV. The CDR3 sequence: CASSLYPKTGNTDTQYF. Here the CDR3 DNA reads TGTGCCAGCAGCTTATACCCCAAAACAGGGAACACAGATACGCAGTATTTT.

This sequence joins TRBV5-5 and TRBJ1-1, with D uncertain. CDR3 size: 13 residues. Between the trimmed V and J ends, which lost 4 bases and 3 bases, there was a span of 10 bases. Germline V CDR1 and CDR2: SGHKS, YYEKEE (reference sequence). Written as DNA, the CDR3 is TGTGCCAGCAGCGAGAACACAGACACTGAAGCTTTCTTT. Amino acids: CASSENTDTEAFF. The whole variable domain, remainder taken from reference TRBV5-5 and TRBJ1-1, is DAGVTQSPTHLIKTRGQQVTLRCSPISGHKSVSWYQQVLGQGPQFIFQYYEKEERGRGNFPDRFSARQFPNYSSELNVNALLLGDSALYLCASSENTDTEAFFGQGTRLTVV.

This clone has only a few counts. This chain uses TRBV7-9 with TRBJ2-1, with a possible D match to TRBD2 (5 bases). Per the germline V gene, CDR1 is SEHNR and CDR2 is FQNEAQ (reference sequence). V shed 5 bases and J shed 10 bases, with 18 bases lying between them. The length of the CDR3 is 14 residues. CDR3 in amino acids: CASSHPLELAEQFF. CDR3 in DNA: TGTGCCAGCAGCCACCCCCTAGAGCTAGCCGAGCAGTTCTTC.

The V gene is TRBV18, the J gene TRBJ2-5; 8 bases are shared with TRBD1. Trimming at V came to 1 base and at J to 2 bases, leaving 12 bases not matched to a gene. This CDR3 spans 18 amino acids. Germline assignment: CDR1 KGHSH and CDR2 LQKENI. CDR3 region: CASSPRTGSGPAQETQYF. CDR3 in DNA: TGTGCCAGCTCACCACGGACAGGGAGTGGGCCGGCGCAAGAGACCCAGTACTTC.

This clone was found a few times. This rearrangement joins TRBV28 to TRBJ2-7; tentatively, D is TRBD1 (6 bases). Germline assignment: CDR1 MDHEN and CDR2 SYDVKM. Trimming removed 5 bases from V and 9 bases from J, with 23 bases in between. This CDR3 region has 15 residues. CDR3 nucleotides: TGTGCCAGCAGTCCCCCCGGCTACAGAGGGGGTGCGCAGTACTTC. Translating gives CASSPPGYRGGAQYF.

The table lists this clone with a few counts. V usage is TRBV28 and J usage is TRBJ2-2; D is possibly TRBD1 (6 bases). The CDR3 is 14 residues long. Germline V CDR1 and CDR2: MDHEN, SYDVKM. Trimming stripped 9 bases from V and 3 bases from J, with 14 bases between. The CDR3 DNA sequence: TGTGCCAGAAAGGACAGAGTGGACACCGGGGAGCTGTTTTTT. Its translation: CARKDRVDTGELFF.

The chain couples TRBV19 to TRBJ2-4; a possible D gene is TRBD2 (5 bases). Trimming cost V 3 bases and J 6 bases, with 9 bases left between them. CDR3 length equals 13 residues. Germline V gene data show CDR1 as LNHDA and CDR2 as SQIVND (reference sequence). The CDR3 loop is CASSISGRNIQYF. As DNA, the CDR3 is TGTGCCAGTAGTATCTCGGGGAGAAACATTCAGTACTTC.

The V gene is TRBV6-1, the J gene TRBJ2-5, with a weak D call TRBD1 (5 bases). Deletions cut 4 bases from V and 3 bases from J, with 12 bases between. The CDR3 spans 14 residues. The germline V gene encodes CDR1 MNHNS and CDR2 SASEGT. Written as DNA, the CDR3 is TGTGCCAGCAGTGGGCAGGGTATGGAAGAGACCCAGTACTTC. Its protein is CASSGQGMEETQYF.

The J gene is TRBJ2-1, the V gene TRBV9, with 9 nucleotides matching TRBD2. J lost 0 bases, V lost 6 bases, and 7 bases had no gene match. The CDR3 contains 16 residues. From germline, CDR1 is SGDLS and CDR2 YYNGEE. The CDR3 reads CASTLSGGSSYNEQFF. As DNA, the CDR3 is TGTGCCAGCACCCTTAGCGGGGGCAGCTCCTACAATGAGCAGTTCTTC.

The genes are TRBV9 and TRBJ1-1; 8 nucleotides match TRBD1. This CDR3 region has 15 residues. Trimming took 0 bases from V and 11 from J; bases not matched to a gene: 12. Germline V gene sequence: CDR1 SGDLS, CDR2 YYNGEE. The CDR3 nucleotides read TGTGCCAGCAGCGTAGGGGACAGGACCTATGCTGGGGCTTTCTTT. Amino acids: CASSVGDRTYAGAFF.

As regards this clone: The sample carries other DNA sequences with the same CDR3. The chain recombines TRBV5-1 with TRBJ2-7; TRBD1 agrees at 7 bases. The CDR3 length is 12 residues. Germline V lookup: CDR1 SGHRS, CDR2 YFSETQ. J lost 4 bases, V lost 4 bases, and 2 bases had no gene match. In nucleotides, the CDR3 is TGCGCCAGCAGCCTACAGGGGTACGAGCAGTACTTC. It is translated as CASSLQGYEQYF.

A note on this clone: The same CDR3 also results from other DNA sequences found in this sample. This chain connects TRBV10-3 to TRBJ2-1; 11 bases line up with TRBD2. Trimming removed 6 bases from V and 0 bases from J; junction bases left unmatched: 7. CDR3 length equals 17 residues. Germline V gene data show CDR1 as ENHRY and CDR2 as SYGVKD. DNA of the CDR3: TGTGCCATCAGCGATACTAGCGGGAGTTCCTCCTACAATGAGCAGTTCTTC. Translated: CAISDTSGSSSYNEQFF.

The V call is TRBV7-3, the J call TRBJ1-1, with D perhaps matching TRBD1 (6 bases). Trimming took 2 bases from V and 1 from J, leaving 8 bases between them. This CDR3 has 14 residues. CDR1 SGHTA and CDR2 FQGTGA come from the germline V gene. For the CDR3, the DNA is TGTGCCAGCAGCTTAGGGACAAAGAACACTGAAGCTTTCTTT. Encoded protein: CASSLGTKNTEAFF.